Following are 14 T cell receptor beta chains from one sample sequenced in a study of T cells in Graves' hyperthyroidism and ophthalmopathy. The investigators amplified TCR beta CDR3 regions from RNA transcripts. First-round RT-PCR of the TCR CDR3 relied on the HTBI primer set. TCRdb reprocessed the multiplex PCR reads with MiXCR, giving one entry per CDR3 protein. Of hundreds of thousands of distinct CDR3 sequences detected, approximately 15% appear once; the ten largest clones hold 12% to 15%. The material sequenced was blood. The receptors originated from a woman between 18 and 29 years old with Graves' hyperthyroidism.

This clonotype occurred many times. CDR3 nucleotides: TGTGCCAGCAACAACCGGGGGTCTAGCGGGAGGGGAAGTCAAGAGACCCAGTACTTC. This codes for CASNNRGSSGRGSQETQYF. The V and J genes are TRBV2 and TRBJ2-5, with 12 bases identical to TRBD2. V lost 7 bases to trimming and J lost 2 bases; unmatched junction nucleotides: 17. The CDR3 length is 19 residues. The germline gives CDR1 SNHLY, CDR2 FYNNEI.

The chain couples TRBV15 to TRBJ1-4; D uncertain. The length of the CDR3 is 13 residues. V was cut by 4 bases and J by 7 bases, with 10 bases left in between. CDR1 LNHNV and CDR2 YYDKDF come from the germline V gene (reference sequence). DNA of the CDR3: TGTGCCACCAGCAATAGGTTGGGTGAAAAACTGTTTTTT. This codes for CATSNRLGEKLFF.

The gene calls are TRBV11-2 and TRBJ2-3; maybe TRBD1 (6 bases). Germline V gene lookup returns CDR1 SGHAT and CDR2 FQNNGV. The germline V and J ends were trimmed by 5 bases and 1 base, with 19 bases remaining between them. The CDR3 sequence is 17 residues long. The CDR3 loop is CASSQEVRGGGTDTQYF. The CDR3 DNA sequence: TGTGCCAGCAGCCAAGAGGTACGAGGGGGAGGCACAGATACGCAGTATTTT.

This clonotype was detected many times. The rearrangement uses TRBV2 and TRBJ2-1; 7 bases map to TRBD2. The CDR3 runs 14 residues. V trimming: 5 bases; J trimming: 4 bases; junction bases outside the gene matches: 5. Germline CDR1 reads SNHLY; CDR2 reads FYNNEI. For the CDR3, the DNA is TGTGCCAGCAGTCCAGCGGGGTTATACAATGAGCAGTTCTTC. Translated: CASSPAGLYNEQFF.

This clonotype appeared many times. The chain employs TRBV12-3 or TRBV12-4 and TRBJ2-7; 13 nucleotides match TRBD2. This CDR3 has 17 amino acids. Trimming cost V 4 bases and J 7 bases; bases outside gene matches: 13. CDR3 DNA: TGTGCCAGCAGTTCCTTGCTTGGACTAGCGGGAGTAGAGGAGCAGTACTTC. Protein sequence: CASSSLLGLAGVEEQYF.

There are many counts of this clonotype. V usage is TRBV6-1 and J usage is TRBJ1-2; TRBD1 is a possible D gene (5 bases). The CDR3 consists of 15 residues. Looked up from germline, CDR1 is MNHNS and CDR2 is SASEGT. V lost 7 bases and J 0 bases, leaving 15 bases between the germline ends. CDR3 loop: CASKFRGRANYGYTF. The CDR3 bases are TGTGCCAGCAAATTCCGGGGACGAGCTAACTATGGCTACACCTTC.

The genes are TRBV24-1 and TRBJ2-2, with TRBD1 matching over 8 bases. The CDR3 is 15 amino acids. Germline CDR1 and CDR2: KGHDR and SFDVKD. Unmatched junction bases numbered 0, after V lost 0 bases and J lost 4 bases. The CDR3 DNA reads as TGTGCCACCAGTGATTTGGGACAGGGCACCGGGGAGCTGTTTTTT. Protein sequence: CATSDLGQGTGELFF.

This clonotype showed up many times. The chain couples TRBV29-1 to TRBJ2-1, with 8 bases identical to TRBD1. The CDR3 totals 13 residues. After removal of 5 bases from V and 8 bases from J, the junction contained 8 bases not matched to a gene. Germline assignment: CDR1 SQVTM and CDR2 ANQGSEA. The CDR3 DNA is TGCAGCGTTAGGGCAGGGGGCTTGGATGAGCAGTTCTTC. Its protein is CSVRAGGLDEQFF.

This clonotype appeared a few times. V and J are TRBV5-1 and TRBJ2-6, with D perhaps TRBD2 (7 bases). CDR1 and CDR2 (germline): SGHRS, YFSETQ. This CDR3 region has 16 residues. Trimming left V 3 bases short and J 0 bases short, with 10 bases between. CDR3: CASSWRGGSGANVLTF. DNA of the CDR3: TGCGCCAGCAGCTGGAGGGGGGGCTCTGGGGCCAACGTCCTGACTTTC.

This clonotype was observed many times. V is TRBV3-1 and J is TRBJ2-2; D is uncertain. The V gene's germline CDR1 is LGHDT and CDR2 YNNKEL (reference sequence). The CDR3 has 15 residues. The V end lost 0 bases, the J end lost 2 bases, and 7 bases lay between the germline ends. The CDR3 nucleotides are TGTGCCAGCAGCCAAGACCAACCTAACACCGGGGAGCTGTTTTTT. Translating it yields CASSQDQPNTGELFF.

This clonotype was seen only a few times. The chain couples TRBV6-1 to TRBJ2-1, with 10 positions matching TRBD2. The CDR3 runs to 16 residues. CDR1 is MNHNS, CDR2 SASEGT, per germline. With V trimmed by 2 bases and J by 3 bases, 4 bases remained unmatched. The CDR3 DNA sequence: TGTGCCAGCAGTGAATTTCAGCGGGAGGGCTACAATGAGCAGTTCTTC. This codes for CASSEFQREGYNEQFF.

The V and J genes are TRBV29-1 and TRBJ1-2, with unresolved D. Germline assignment: CDR1 SQVTM and CDR2 ANQGSEA. The CDR3 is 9 residues long. Trimming took 4 bases from V and 9 from J, leaving 6 bases between them. CDR3 nucleotide sequence: TGCAGCGTTGTTCCCAGCTACACCTTC. Translated, it gives CSVVPSYTF.

V is TRBV5-1 and J is TRBJ2-3; 9 bases line up with TRBD1. Germline V gives CDR1 SGHRS, CDR2 YFSETQ. Trimming at V came to 4 bases and at J to 1 base, leaving 7 bases not matched to a gene. The CDR3 is 16 residues long. This CDR3 reads CASSPEQGARTDTQYF. The CDR3 coding sequence is TGCGCCAGCAGCCCGGAACAGGGGGCGCGCACAGATACGCAGTATTTT.

This clonotype has ten or more counts. V usage is TRBV3-1 and J usage is TRBJ2-1; TRBD2 matches 10 bases. The trim removed 3 bases at V and 7 bases at J, leaving 9 bases unmatched. Germline V gives CDR1 LGHDT, CDR2 YNNKEL (reference sequence). The CDR3 is 16 amino acids. The CDR3 DNA reads TGTGCCAGCAGCCACCGAGCGGGGGGGCCGAGGAATGAGCAGTTCTTC. Its protein is CASSHRAGGPRNEQFF.